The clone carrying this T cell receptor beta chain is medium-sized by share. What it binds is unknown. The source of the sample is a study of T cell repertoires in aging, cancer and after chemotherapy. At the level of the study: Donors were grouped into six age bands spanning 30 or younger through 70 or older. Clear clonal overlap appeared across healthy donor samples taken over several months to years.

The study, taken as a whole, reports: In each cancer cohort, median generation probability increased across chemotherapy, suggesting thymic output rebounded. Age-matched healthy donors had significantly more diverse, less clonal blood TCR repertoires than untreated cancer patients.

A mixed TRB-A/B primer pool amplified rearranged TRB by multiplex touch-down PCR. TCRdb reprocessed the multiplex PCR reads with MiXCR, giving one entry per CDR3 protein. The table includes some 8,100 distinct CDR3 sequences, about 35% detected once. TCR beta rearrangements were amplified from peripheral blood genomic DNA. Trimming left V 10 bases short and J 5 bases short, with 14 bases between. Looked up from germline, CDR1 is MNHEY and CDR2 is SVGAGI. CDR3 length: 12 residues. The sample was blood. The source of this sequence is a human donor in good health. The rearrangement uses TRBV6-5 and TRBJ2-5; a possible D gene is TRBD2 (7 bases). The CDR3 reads CATKGGRETQYF. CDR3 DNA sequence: TGTGCCACAAAGGGGGGGAGGGAGACCCAGTACTTC.